Described below is a single T cell receptor (beta chain) sequence and its context. Its target is unknown. V shed 4 bases and J shed 0 bases, with 9 bases lying between them. The CDR3 covers 15 residues. Per the germline V gene, CDR1 is LNHDA and CDR2 is SQIVND (reference sequence). This entry belongs to a study of cytomegalovirus exposure and HLA in healthy donors. The PCR had 60 Vbeta and 13 Jbeta primers. TCRdb's copy holds only in-frame clones and misses some; the assay was immunoSEQ multiplex PCR. The sample includes about 200,000 clones, more than 60% of them seen just once. Whole-study results and caveats: Across donors, presence/absence analyses took sequencing depth to be roughly uniform. TCR beta sequences reportedly predicted most subjects' HLA-A and HLA-B alleles accurately.

The sequenced material came from PBMCs. The receptor was isolated from a man aged 40-49 years in good health and CMV-seronegative. This chain uses TRBV19 with TRBJ1-4, with D possibly being TRBD1 (5 bases). The CDR3 spells CASSTLTATNEKLFF. In nucleotides, the CDR3 is TGTGCCAGTAGTACACTGACAGCAACTAATGAAAAACTGTTTTTT.